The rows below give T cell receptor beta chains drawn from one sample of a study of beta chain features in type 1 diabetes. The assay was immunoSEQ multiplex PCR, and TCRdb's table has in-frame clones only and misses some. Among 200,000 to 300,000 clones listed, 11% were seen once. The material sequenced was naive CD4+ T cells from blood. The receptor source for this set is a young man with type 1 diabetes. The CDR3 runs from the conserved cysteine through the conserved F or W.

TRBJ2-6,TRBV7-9,CASPRGDSGANVLTF
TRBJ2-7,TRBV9,CASSPGLDSYEQYF
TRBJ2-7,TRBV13,CASSLIDSYEQYF
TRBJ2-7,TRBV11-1,CASSLNLFGYEQYF
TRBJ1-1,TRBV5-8,CASSSRGRNTEAFF
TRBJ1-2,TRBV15,CATSRNTGPGYGYTF
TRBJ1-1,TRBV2,CASTLAPNTEAFF
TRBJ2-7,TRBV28,CASKGPGQRYYEQYF
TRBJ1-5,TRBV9,CASSPRGGGQPQHF
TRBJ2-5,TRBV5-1,CASSNPSGEETQYF